This T cell receptor (beta chain) was captured by sequencing in a study of blood T cell repertoires in COVID-19. Study-level information: PBMCs, B-cell-depleted T cells, or T cells were the source of the cDNA or gDNA that made up the material.

In this sample, this clone turned up many times. Living in about two dozen US areas, the participants were between roughly 18 and 90 years of age. Participants had their cohort set by participant-reported clinical history. Recovered participants had two consecutive negative NP/OP PCR tests, healthcare professional clearance, or symptom resolution. The protocol was immunoSEQ multiplex PCR, while the TCRdb copy is restricted to in-frame clones and leaves out a portion. Of about 350,000 clones detected, approximately 84% appear once; the ten largest clones hold more than 0.9%. The CDR3 covers 14 residues. Trimming took off 1 base at V and 5 bases at J, with 12 bases between the two ends. In germline, CDR1 is SEHNR, CDR2 FQNEAQ (reference sequence).

This chain connects TRBV7-9 to TRBJ2-7; D may be TRBD1 (7 bases). The sample comprised PBMCs or T cells enriched from blood (not recorded which). This clonotype originated in a woman in her twenties or thirties who had recovered from COVID-19. CDR3 protein: CASSLETRGDEQYF. The CDR3 nucleotides are TGTGCCAGCAGCTTAGAAACCAGGGGGGACGAGCAGTACTTC.